The table lists the clone carrying this T cell receptor (beta chain) with a count of one. This record comes from a study of T-cell memory formation after mild COVID-19. TCRalpha and TCRbeta libraries used 5'RACE with constant-segment primers and UMIs. Each CDR3 protein is one row after TCRdb ran MiXCR on the 5' RACE reads. The sample has hundreds of thousands of distinct CDR3 sequences, roughly a fifth seen once. V lost 4 bases to trimming and J lost 9 bases; unmatched junction nucleotides: 11. The length of the CDR3 is 16 residues. CDR1 and CDR2 (germline): MNHNS, SASEGT. The sample taken for sequencing was PBMCs or a T cell subset sorted from them (not recorded which). The receptor was isolated from an adult woman who had mild COVID-19 (a few samples of this study predate the infection). Cell type and time point are not known. The J gene is TRBJ1-5, the V gene TRBV6-1; 11 positions match TRBD1. In DNA form, the CDR3 reads TGTGCCAGCAGTGTTGCCGCGGACAGGGGGCTTCTGCCCCAGCATTTT. As protein: CASSVAADRGLLPQHF.